This entry is about one T cell receptor (beta chain). No antigen is known for it. This sample was taken from a study of siplizumab effects on memory and regulatory T cells. TCRdb's copy holds only in-frame clones and misses some; the assay was immunoSEQ multiplex PCR. Of 90,000 to 120,000 clones listed, approximately 90% are singletons. Study-wide results and caveats: No naive or memory phenotype could be assigned to roughly 80-96% of proliferating clones. Apparently key alloresponse contributors, naive T cells also seemed more diverse than memory cells.

The sequenced sample was Tregs sorted from blood. This TCR derives from a human donor in good health.

The CDR3 reads CARTFVGAETQYF. The CDR3 DNA is TGTGCCAGGACTTTTGTTGGGGCAGAGACCCAGTACTTC. This sequence joins TRBV6-5 and TRBJ2-5; a possible D gene is TRBD1 (5 bases). The CDR3 is made up of 13 amino acids. Per germline, CDR1 MNHEY and CDR2 SVGAGI. V was shortened by 9 bases and J by 4 bases, with 15 bases between the two germline ends.